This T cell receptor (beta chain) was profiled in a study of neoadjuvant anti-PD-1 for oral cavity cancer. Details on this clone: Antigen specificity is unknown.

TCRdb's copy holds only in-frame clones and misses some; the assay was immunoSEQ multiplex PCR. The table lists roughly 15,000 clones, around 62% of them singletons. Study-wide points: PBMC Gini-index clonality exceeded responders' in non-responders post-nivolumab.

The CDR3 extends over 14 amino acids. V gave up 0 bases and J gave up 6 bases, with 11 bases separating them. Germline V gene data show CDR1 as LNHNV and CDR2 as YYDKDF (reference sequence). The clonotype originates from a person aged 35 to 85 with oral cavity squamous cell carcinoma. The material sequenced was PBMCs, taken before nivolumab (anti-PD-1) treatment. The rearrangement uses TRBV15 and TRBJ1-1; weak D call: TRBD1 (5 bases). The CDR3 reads CATSRDLRDAEAFF. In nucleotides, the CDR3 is TGTGCCACCAGCAGAGATTTGAGGGACGCTGAAGCTTTCTTT.